Presented here are 4 T cell receptor beta chains from one specimen sequenced in a study of T cell responses to AZD1222 COVID-19 vaccine. Profiled with immunoSEQ multiplex PCR; TCRdb holds only in-frame clones, not every one. Here the sample spans about 180,000 clones, around nine tenths being singletons. The sequencing here drew on peripheral blood, taken 28 days after the second AZD1222 dose. The origin of the receptors is an adult who received the AZD1222 COVID-19 vaccine.

The J gene is TRBJ2-1, the V gene TRBV24-1; 13 positions match TRBD2. The germline gives CDR1 KGHDR, CDR2 SFDVKD. The trim removed 2 bases at V and 8 bases at J, leaving 8 bases unmatched. CDR3 length equals 17 residues. The DNA of the CDR3 is TGTGCCACCAGTGATTCCAGGACTAGCGGGAGAATCGATGAGCAGTTCTTC. It translates to CATSDSRTSGRIDEQFF.

The rearrangement links TRBV20-1 to TRBJ2-7, with D perhaps being TRBD1 or TRBD2 (6 bases each). The CDR3 runs to 16 residues. Germline-derived CDR1 and CDR2 are DFQATT and SNEGSKA (reference sequence). The V end lost 3 bases, the J end lost 4 bases, and 22 bases lay between the germline ends. This chain's CDR3 is CSASGSPRGGRYEQYF. The CDR3 nucleotides are TGCAGTGCTAGTGGGTCCCCGCGAGGGGGGCGGTACGAGCAGTACTTC.

This chain uses TRBV7-3 with TRBJ2-7, with D uncertain. The CDR3 covers 13 residues. Germline values: CDR1 SGHTA, CDR2 FQGTGA. Deletions cut 5 bases from V and 5 bases from J, with 13 bases between. CDR3 sequence (DNA): TGTGCCAGCAGCCCATTTGTGTCAAACGAGCAGTACTTC. Translation gives CASSPFVSNEQYF.

The chain joins TRBV4-3 to TRBJ2-2; D gene unclear. The CDR3 consists of 15 residues. V was cut by 0 bases and J by 3 bases, with 8 bases left in between. CDR1 and CDR2 from the germline V gene are LGHNA and YSLEER. The CDR3 sequence is CASSQDGSYTGELFF. CDR3 DNA sequence: TGCGCCAGCAGCCAAGATGGCAGCTACACCGGGGAGCTGTTTTTT.